This T cell receptor (beta chain) appears in the sequencing data of a study of shared clonotypes between healthy human individuals. Study background: Three CD4 naive, three CD4 memory, two CD8 naive and one CD8 memory plate were used per donor. Study observations and caveats: Shared across a handful of donors were 4% to 6% of the naive CD4 clonotypes. Non-shared clonotypes showed lower generation probabilities than clonotypes common to all four donors. Measured sharing among donors was expected to vary with sequencing depth.

Between the trimmed V and J ends, which lost 1 base and 1 base, there was a span of 7 bases. CDR3 length: 14 amino acids. Germline CDR1 is MNHNS and CDR2 is SASEGT. A remark on this clone: Its antigen is not identified.

Method: immunoSEQ multiplex PCR; TCRdb's copy keeps in-frame clones and lacks some. This sample has under 2.5 million clones; around 92% occur once, and the top ten carry about 0.36%. This sequence originates from a man between 18 and 29 years old in good health. Some clones in this sample may be carry-over from other donors' samples. The genes are TRBV6-1 and TRBJ2-5, with a weak D call TRBD1 (5 bases). Sequenced: naive CD4+ T cells from PBMCs. As to subset: CD45RA+ positively selected. CDR3 sequence: CASSEGDSQETQYF. The CDR3 DNA follows: TGTGCCAGCAGTGAAGGTGACAGCCAAGAGACCCAGTACTTC.